The following is a T cell receptor (beta chain) sequence with its context. Germline-derived CDR1 and CDR2 are SGHVS and FQNEAQ. CDR3 size: 16 residues. Trimming stripped 2 bases from V and 3 bases from J, with 16 bases between. The data derive from a study of T cell changes during pregnancy in multiple sclerosis. Profiled with immunoSEQ multiplex PCR; TCRdb holds only in-frame clones, not every one. The data show roughly 100,000 clones, with more than 90% seen just once and over 2.5% held by the top ten. The receptor comes from a female donor with multiple sclerosis, enrolled in a pregnancy study. V usage is TRBV7-8 and J usage is TRBJ2-5; a possible D gene is TRBD2 (6 bases). The sample here was peripheral blood, taken in the second trimester of pregnancy. The CDR3, as DNA: TGTGCCAGCAGCTTATTATCTATGTCGGGAGAAGAGACCCAGTACTTC. It is translated as CASSLLSMSGEETQYF.